This TCR beta chain was profiled in a study of blood T cells in healthy people across ages. Using a J-beta primer mix together with a sample-barcoded 5' primer, a second PCR was run for about 7 to 12 cycles. Every sample produced at least 3 million CDR3-containing paired-end reads. TCRdb recomputed calls from the 5' RACE reads with MiXCR, one row per CDR3 protein. The sample comprises about 2 million distinct CDR3 sequences, 49% of which are singletons, and 2% to 2.5% rests with the top ten. CDR3 length: 15 amino acids. Germline V gene data show CDR1 as SQVTM and CDR2 as ANQGSEA. Trimming took off 6 bases at V and 3 bases at J, with 20 bases between the two ends.

The source material was blood. The chain joins TRBV29-1 to TRBJ1-2; D remains ambiguous. The receptor's source is a woman aged 40 to 50 in good health. CDR3 in amino acids: CSVRREGSGDYGYTF. CDR3 DNA sequence: TGCAGCGTCCGACGGGAGGGCTCTGGTGACTATGGCTACACCTTC.